This T cell receptor (beta chain) was sequenced in a study of T cell responses to AZD1222 COVID-19 vaccine. Study-wide results and limits: Repertoires were collected only later (after the peak T cell response had occurred). A rise in Spike-specific TCR breadth and depth followed two AZD1222 doses. Donors, mostly white British, included more females; clonal diversity was possibly underestimated. Variant regions that are unmutated are reportedly the target of nearly half of spike-specific TCRs.

Generated by immunoSEQ multiplex PCR, the TCRdb table keeps only in-frame clones and is missing some. The table includes over 50,000 clones, around 81% detected once. Points on this clone: Antigen: not known.

CDR1 and CDR2 from the germline V gene are SNHLY and FYNNEI. The CDR3 sequence is 14 residues long. Trimming left V 6 bases short and J 1 base short, with 12 bases between. V usage is TRBV2 and J usage is TRBJ1-2; D unresolved. Sequencing used peripheral blood, obtained 28 days after the second AZD1222 dose. The clonotype comes from an adult who received the AZD1222 COVID-19 vaccine. CDR3: CASRWWESNYGYTF. The CDR3 region has the DNA TGTGCCAGCAGGTGGTGGGAGAGTAACTATGGCTACACCTTC.